This record concerns one T cell receptor beta chain sequence. This record comes from a study of blood T cell repertoires in COVID-19. Across the whole study: COVID-19 samples from acute and convalescent phases originated in the United States, Italy and Spain. PBMCs, B-cell-depleted T cells, or T cells provided the cDNA or gDNA that made up the material.

In the original processing: Nucleated cell counts were estimated from reference gene primer amplification. Here immunoSEQ multiplex PCR was the method, and the copy in TCRdb shows in-frame clones only, minus some. V and J calls and clone size are given by that table; D and trimming were obtained from the DNA. This sample has under 300,000 clones, with 84% found just once. V lost 3 bases to trimming and J lost 9 bases; unmatched junction nucleotides: 5. Germline V gives CDR1 LGHDT, CDR2 YNNKEL (reference sequence). This CDR3 spans 13 amino acids. The sequencing sample was made of peripheral blood. This sequence originates from a man in his fifties with acute or convalescent COVID-19. This chain connects TRBV3-1 (or the pseudogene TRBV3-2) to TRBJ2-1, with TRBD2 matching 7 bases. The CDR3 DNA is TGTGCCAGCAGCCATTGGGAGGGCCGTGAGCAGTTCTTC. Translating gives CASSHWEGREQFF.